Here is one T cell receptor beta chain with its context. The record originates from a study of T cells expressing NK-cell markers. TCRdb reworked the 5' RACE reads into one entry per CDR3 protein, no DNA. This table holds 200,000 to 300,000 distinct CDR3 sequences. Germline-derived CDR1 and CDR2 are SGHRS and YFSETQ. The CDR3 spans 15 residues. The sequenced sample was blood T cells: a sorted CD56 or NKG2C T cell subset, CD4+ or CD8+ T cells, or bulk PBMC T cells (not recorded which). This TCR was recovered from a man aged 18 to 35 in good health. The chain recombines TRBV5-1 with TRBJ1-5; TCRdb designates TRBD1, a call that cannot be tested without DNA. The CDR3 sequence is CASSSDGQGNQPQHF.